A selection of T cell receptor beta chains follows, all from one sample in a study of CD8 T cells in ankylosing spondylitis. Using its own MiXCR run on the 5' RACE reads, TCRdb lists one record per CDR3 protein. The sample carries just over 150,000 distinct CDR3 sequences, about 18% recorded once. The source material was blood, either unsorted or a sorted T cell fraction (not recorded which). The receptors derive from a male donor with ankylosing spondylitis or in good health (not recorded which). The CDR3 runs from the conserved cysteine through the conserved F or W. The D gene is left open where the match is weak. Only some rows state a clone size, as once, few, many or a class for expanded clones.

-	TRBV28	TRBJ1-1	TRBD1	CASSLGDRGSTEAFF	TGTGCCAGCAGTTTGGGGGACAGGGGTTCCACTGAAGCTTTCTTT
-	TRBV2	TRBJ1-1	-	CASREQGKNTEALF	TGTGCCAGCAGGGAACAGGGCAAGAACACTGAAGCTCTCTTT
many	TRBV20-1	TRBJ2-7	TRBD2	CSATRLAGSSYEQYF	TGCAGTGCTACTAGACTAGCGGGGAGCTCCTACGAGCAGTACTTC
many	TRBV6-1	TRBJ2-1	-	CASSEITVAEYNEQFF	TGTGCCAGCAGTGAGATAACGGTAGCGGAGTACAATGAGCAGTTCTTC
-	TRBV28	TRBJ1-2	TRBD1	CANTLRRGLGYTF	TGTGCCAACACCCTGCGCAGGGGGCTTGGCTACACCTTC
many	TRBV20-1	TRBJ2-3	TRBD2	CSAREGSGPDTQYF	TGCAGTGCTAGAGAAGGTAGCGGGCCCGATACGCAGTATTTT
many	TRBV2	TRBJ2-1	-	CASFLSYNEQFF	TGTGCCAGCTTCCTCTCCTACAATGAGCAGTTCTTC
few	TRBV19	TRBJ1-1	-	CASRPLRENTEAFF	TGTGCCAGTAGGCCCCTCAGGGAGAACACTGAAGCTTTCTTT
-	TRBV6-4	TRBJ2-1	TRBD2	CASSVERERSYNEQFF	TGTGCCAGCAGTGTAGAGCGGGAGCGGTCCTACAATGAGCAGTTCTTC
many	TRBV5-1	TRBJ1-1	-	CASSLALGNTEAFF	TGCGCCAGCAGCTTGGCCTTGGGGAACACTGAAGCTTTCTTT
-	TRBV6-5	TRBJ2-7	TRBD1	CASSYSGQGPYEQYF	TGTGCCAGCAGTTACTCGGGACAGGGACCTTACGAGCAGTACTTC
many	TRBV6-6	TRBJ2-5	-	CASRQRRQETQYF	TGTGCCAGCAGGCAGAGGAGGCAAGAGACCCAGTACTTC
-	TRBV7-9	TRBJ1-4	-	CASSLDATNEKLFF	TGTGCCAGCAGCCTTGACGCTACTAATGAAAAACTGTTTTTT